Below, 2 T cell receptor beta chains from the same sample are listed, as sequenced in a study of esophageal squamous cell carcinoma under preoperative chemotherapy. From the PCR reads, TCRdb called clonotypes with MiXCR, one entry per CDR3 protein. The repertoire holds over 15,000 distinct CDR3 sequences, with more than 45% as singletons. As to time point: before preoperative PTX-NDP chemotherapy. The specimen was collected from a patient given preoperative chemotherapy. These receptors came from a human donor with esophageal squamous cell carcinoma. The donor label of this sample is uncertain.

As regards this clonotype: A junction end diverges from the germline sequence, so it may reflect a read error. CDR3 protein: CASSAPQGGATDTQYF. Written as DNA, the CDR3 is TGTGCCAGCAGCGCCCCACAGGGGGGGGCCACAGATACGCAGTATTTC. The chain joins TRBV7-2 to TRBJ2-3; the D gene is possibly TRBD1 (8 bases). The germline V gene has CDR1 SGHTA and CDR2 FQGNSA. The CDR3 runs 16 residues.

In this sample, this clonotype turned up many times. One end of the junction fails to match germline, which may point to a read error. CDR3 sequence: CASSSDRGYEQYF. In nucleotides, the CDR3 is TGTGCTAGCAGCTCCGACAGGGGCTACGAGCAGTACTTC. The chain couples TRBV7-7 to TRBJ2-7, with 8 bases fitting TRBD1. The CDR3 covers 13 residues. CDR1 and CDR2 from the germline V gene are SSHAT and FNYEAQ (reference sequence).